Sequencing of this T cell receptor (beta chain) was carried out in a study of radiation and T cells in renal cell carcinoma (dated by TCRdb to 2018 to 2021). Background for the entire study: Samples were obtained from a clinical trial, in which 15 Gy stereotactic body radiation therapy was delivered to primary renal cell carcinomas and nephrectomy was performed 4 weeks later. A total of approximately 3,800,000 unique CDR3 nucleotide sequences, encoding around 2.7 million unique CDR3 amino acid sequences, were found across all 50 or so samples. In total, approximately 54 samples, comprising roughly 25 tumors and some 27 peripheral blood samples, were subjected to TCR beta sequencing. Overall results and qualifications from the work: No pretreatment tumor biopsies were available, so the baseline intratumoral presence of clonotypes could not be determined. Dynamics of the blood repertoire were not tracked past 4 weeks after treatment. The single-armed trial design could not address effects of radiation dose or scheduling on the TCR repertoire. In blood, the top tumor clonotypes increased between baseline and 2 weeks post-radiation and then shrank by 4 weeks, which suggests that tumor-resident clones expanded only transiently.

The CDR3 spans 16 residues, from the cysteine through the phenylalanine. The retained sequence is limited to the CDR3, 48 bases, with the frame set at the first base. As encoded in the germline V gene, CDR1 is LGHNA while CDR2 is YSLEER. V is shortened by 2 bases, J by 1 base, and the region joining them spans 9 bases. As regards this clone: Its antigen is still unknown. Base qualities are missing; no much larger clone stands one base away.

The meaning of the sample's time point label: baseline pretreatment blood. Interpreted using the paper, the treatment or condition label stands for: 15 Gy SBRT to primary tumor, nephrectomy 4 weeks later. Serial peripheral blood from radiation-treated patients was sampled at baseline, 2 weeks and 4 weeks after SBRT to track tumor-enriched clonotypes. Renal cell carcinoma with clear cell pathology was present in all patients. The QIAamp DNA Blood Mini Kit (Qiagen) was used to prepare genomic DNA for TCR sequencing. Samples were included in the analyses only if all quality control checks were passed. TCR beta libraries were generated from genomic DNA with the immunoSEQ kit, following the manufacturer's recommendations. Library preparation used a first multiplex PCR with proprietary primers, then a second PCR adding unique barcodes, with bead cleanups after each round. A positive control reaction and a negative control reaction, both provided in the kit, were run with every batch of samples. The final libraries underwent checking on an Agilent 4200 TapeStation D1000 ScreenTape, volumetric pooling, and quantification by qPCR. Sequencing was performed on an Illumina NextSeq500 using a MidOutput 150-cycle cartridge, with 156 Read1 cycles, 15 Index1 cycles, and the kit custom primers. The pooled library was loaded at approximately 1 pM, with a roughly 20% PhiX control spiked in. The published analysis was carried out like this. Vendor-processed data were analyzed in R, and a clonotype was defined as all T cells sharing the same CDR3 nucleotide sequence. For clone abundance analyses, frequencies were normalized to the 10,000 most abundant clones per sample. Before analysis, public T cell clones were removed, and these numbered fewer than six per sample on average. Tumor-enriched and baseline blood-enriched clonotypes were defined by at least a 32-fold difference in abundance between compartments. A beta-binomial differential abundance model was applied to find clonotypes that expanded or contracted between blood time points. Tumor-blood repertoire similarity was measured with the Baroni-Urbani and Buser coefficient, and groups were compared using two-tailed Wilcoxon tests in R. TCRdb limited this immuneACCESS table to in-frame rearrangements with V and J called. A share of clones is missing; checked studies link under half to unresolved V genes, and the rest is unexplained. The D gene and trimming were derived from the DNA, and the V and J assignments and clone size from that table. The sample table holds 140,000 to 150,000 clones, of which 88% were seen once. Together, the top ten hold roughly 4% of the sample.

The sequence joins TRBV4-3 to TRBJ2-6; a confident D gene designation cannot be given. The TCR originated in a woman in her sixties or seventies with renal cell carcinoma. The input for sequencing was blood, taken from a patient whose treatment included radiotherapy and nephrectomy. The nucleotide sequence is given as TGCGCCAGCAGCCAATCTGGGAATTCTGGGGCCAACGTCCTGACTTTC. This sequence encodes CASSQSGNSGANVLTF.